Below, one T cell receptor beta chain is given with its context. Its antigen is unidentified. Generated by immunoSEQ multiplex PCR, the TCRdb table keeps only in-frame clones and is missing some. The sample carries some 1,100,000 clones, 78% recorded once. The source of the sample is a study of shared clonotypes between healthy human individuals. Study results and caveats: Relative to memory subsets, naive subsets generally showed larger estimated richness.

The sequenced sample consisted of memory CD4+ T cells from PBMCs. As to subset: CD45RA-negative fraction. The TCR comes from a man between 18 and 35 years old in good health. Some clones in this sample may be carry-over from other donors' samples.

Here the CDR3 reads CASERSYEQYF. In nucleotides, the CDR3 is TGTGCCAGCGAACGCTCCTACGAGCAGTACTTC. The chain has TRBV7-9 and TRBJ2-7; no firm D call. CDR1 SEHNR and CDR2 FQNEAQ come from the germline V gene (reference sequence). The V and J ends lost 8 bases and 0 bases respectively, with 5 bases between them. The CDR3 covers 11 residues.